The 25 T cell receptor beta chains listed next were all sequenced from one sample in a study of blood T cells in healthy people across ages. A second PCR, run for roughly 7 to 12 cycles, used a sample-barcoded 5' primer plus a J-beta primer mix. TCRdb ran MiXCR on the 5' RACE reads and lists one entry per CDR3 protein. This sample yields about 830,000 distinct CDR3 sequences, of which more than 45% are seen a single time; approximately 23% belongs to the top ten. Sequenced sample: blood. Receptor source: a man younger than 40 in good health.

This clonotype has only a few counts. The V call is TRBV20-1, the J call TRBJ2-1, with 13 bases that match TRBD2. J gave up 8 bases and V 6 bases, and 10 bases lay outside the gene matches. Germline-derived CDR1 and CDR2 are DFQATT and SNEGSKA (reference sequence). CDR3 length equals 15 residues. The CDR3: CSAQSGLAGVDEQFF. The DNA of the CDR3 is TGCAGTGCCCAGTCCGGACTAGCGGGAGTTGATGAGCAGTTCTTC.

This chain uses TRBV5-1 with TRBJ2-1; perhaps TRBD1 as D (5 bases). The CDR3 has 14 amino acids. Germline values: CDR1 SGHRS, CDR2 YFSETQ. The V end lost 3 bases, the J end lost 6 bases, and 13 bases lay between the germline ends. In DNA form, the CDR3 reads TGCGCCAGCAGCTCGCAGGGTCTCTCCAATGAGCAGTTCTTC. It yields the protein CASSSQGLSNEQFF.

Only a few counts were recorded for this clonotype. The gene calls are TRBV29-1 and TRBJ1-2, with TRBD1 matching over 7 bases. The CDR3 totals 13 residues. V lost 4 bases to trimming and J lost 4 bases; unmatched junction nucleotides: 6. Germline assignment: CDR1 SQVTM and CDR2 ANQGSEA. CDR3 nucleotides: TGCAGCGTTGTGGAGGGGGCGGGCTATGGCTACACCTTC. Protein sequence: CSVVEGAGYGYTF. Full variable domain (remainder filled in from reference TRBV29-1 and TRBJ1-2): SAVISQKPSRDICQRGTSLTIQCQVDSQVTMMFWYRQQPGQSLTLIATANQGSEATYESGFVIDKFPISRPNLTFSTLTVSNMSPEDSSIYLCSVVEGAGYGYTFGSGTRLTVV.

This clonotype has a handful of counts. This chain uses TRBV20-1 with TRBJ2-4; D is undetermined. From germline, CDR1 is DFQATT and CDR2 SNEGSKA (reference sequence). The germline V and J ends were trimmed by 3 bases and 0 bases, with 18 bases remaining between them. The CDR3 sequence is 17 residues long. CDR3 loop: CSASQGQGIIAKNIQYF. The CDR3 DNA follows: TGCAGTGCTAGCCAAGGGCAAGGGATAATAGCCAAAAACATTCAGTACTTC.

This chain joins TRBV20-1 and TRBJ2-7; D is ambiguous. The end of the DNA aligns better with TRBJ2-5, so the J call may be wrong. This CDR3 is 14 amino acids long. Germline CDR1 DFQATT, CDR2 SNEGSKA (reference sequence). CDR3 amino acids: CSARQAPAQETQYF. CDR3 nucleotides: TGCAGTGCTAGGCAGGCGCCCGCTCAAGAGACCCAGTACTTC.

The chain employs TRBV6-6 and TRBJ2-4; D not certain. Germline CDR1 and CDR2: MNHNY and SVGAGI (reference sequence). Deletions cut 0 bases from V and 6 bases from J, with 9 bases between. There are 14 residues in the CDR3. This CDR3 reads CASSYSNAVNIQYF. CDR3 DNA: TGTGCCAGCAGTTACTCGAACGCTGTAAACATTCAGTACTTC.

J is TRBJ1-6 and V is TRBV20-1; D ambiguous. This CDR3 has 12 residues. Trimming pared 3 bases from V and 12 bases from J, leaving 12 bases between. Germline V gene lookup returns CDR1 DFQATT and CDR2 SNEGSKA (reference sequence). CDR3 region: CSARPPLLPLHF. CDR3 DNA: TGCAGTGCTAGGCCGCCCCTATTACCCCTCCACTTT.

This clonotype was observed once. The V call is TRBV3-1, the J call TRBJ1-2, with unresolved D. V lost 3 bases and J 4 bases, leaving 15 bases between the germline ends. Germline assignment: CDR1 LGHDT and CDR2 YNNKEL (reference sequence). The CDR3 is made up of 15 amino acids. The CDR3 sequence: CASSHALVTSYGYTF. The CDR3 coding sequence is TGTGCCAGCAGCCATGCTCTGGTGACATCCTATGGCTACACCTTC. Looking up the rest from reference TRBV3-1 and TRBJ1-2 gives the full variable domain: DTAVSQTPKYLVTQMGNDKSIKCEQNLGHDTMYWYKQDSKKFLKIMFSYNNKELIINETVPNRFSPKSPDKAHLNLHINSLELGDSAVYFCASSHALVTSYGYTFGSGTRLTVV.

The CDR3 protein is CASGLYGDTEEAQYF. CDR3 DNA: TGTGCTAGTGGTTTGTACGGGGACACGGAGGAGGCCCAGTACTTC. The chain uses TRBV12-5 and TRBJ2-4, with D possibly matching TRBD1 (6 bases). Between the trimmed V and J ends, which lost 2 bases and 13 bases, there was a span of 21 bases. Germline V gene data show CDR1 as LGHNT and CDR2 as FRNRAP. CDR3 length: 15 amino acids.

As regards this clonotype: Since a much larger clone is just one base distant, this may be a read error. The chain carries TRBV29-1 and TRBJ2-7, with TRBD1 matching 9 bases. V lost 6 bases, J lost 7 bases, and 10 bases stayed unmatched. The CDR3 length is 13 residues. Germline CDR1 and CDR2: SQVTM and ANQGSEA. This chain's CDR3 is CSVDRTGDNEQYF. The DNA of the CDR3 is TGCAGCGTAGATCGGACAGGGGACAATGAGCAGTACTTC.

In this sample, this clonotype turned up once. The chain uses TRBV12-3 or TRBV12-4 and TRBJ2-4; 14 positions agree with TRBD2. The junction had 6 bases not matched to a gene; V was cut back by 4 bases and J by 10 bases. The CDR3 is made up of 15 amino acids. The DNA of the CDR3 is TGTGCCAGCAGTTCAACCGGGACTAGCGGGGGAATTCAGTACTTC. Encoded protein: CASSSTGTSGGIQYF.

This clonotype was counted a few times. The chain combines TRBV7-2 with TRBJ2-5; D uncertain. The CDR3 runs to 13 residues. Trimming cost V 5 bases and J 1 base, with 8 bases left between them. Germline V gene lookup returns CDR1 SGHTA and CDR2 FQGNSA. The CDR3 reads CASSKRSQETQYF. CDR3 DNA sequence: TGTGCCAGCAGCAAACGTAGCCAAGAGACCCAGTACTTC.

The V call is TRBV27, the J call TRBJ2-5; maybe TRBD2 (5 bases). The CDR3 is made up of 14 amino acids. Trimming left V 3 bases short and J 5 bases short, with 13 bases between. Germline CDR1 reads MNHEY; CDR2 reads SMNVEV (reference sequence). CDR3 bases: TGTGCCAGCAGTTTTCGCGGGTATTGGGAGACCCAGTACTTC. Residues: CASSFRGYWETQYF.

This clonotype was detected a few times. The rearrangement links TRBV20-1 to TRBJ2-5, with TRBD2 matching 8 bases. With V trimmed by 0 bases and J by 4 bases, 7 bases remained unmatched. Germline V lookup: CDR1 DFQATT, CDR2 SNEGSKA (reference sequence). This CDR3 is 15 amino acids long. The chain's CDR3 is CSARDQAGVTETQYF. Here the CDR3 DNA reads TGCAGTGCTAGAGATCAAGCGGGAGTCACAGAGACCCAGTACTTC.

The J gene is TRBJ1-2, the V gene TRBV20-1; D unresolved. V was cut by 6 bases and J by 2 bases, with 13 bases left in between. CDR1 is DFQATT and CDR2 is SNEGSKA in the germline V gene (reference sequence). The CDR3 is 13 residues long. The DNA of the CDR3 is TGCAGTGCCGTAACGGCTGTGAACTATGGCTACACCTTC. Amino acids: CSAVTAVNYGYTF.

The chain combines TRBV7-9 with TRBJ1-6, with TRBD1 as a possible D gene (5 bases). This CDR3 spans 17 amino acids. With 2 bases removed from V and 9 bases from J, the gap between germline ends came to 20 bases. Looked up from germline, CDR1 is SEHNR and CDR2 is FQNEAQ (reference sequence). The CDR3 protein is CASSLQDGGGRRSPLHF. CDR3 sequence (DNA): TGTGCCAGCAGCTTACAGGATGGGGGAGGGCGACGTTCACCCCTCCACTTT.

The chain links TRBV3-1 to TRBJ2-2; possibly TRBD2 for D (5 bases). The ends were cut back, 3 bases at V and 8 bases at J, with 10 bases in the middle. Germline assignment: CDR1 LGHDT and CDR2 YNNKEL (reference sequence). This CDR3 is built from 13 residues. In DNA form, the CDR3 reads TGTGCCAGCAGCCAGTCCGGGGTGGGGGAGCTGTTTTTT. Translation gives CASSQSGVGELFF.

The rearrangement uses TRBV29-1 and TRBJ1-5; 7 bases are shared with TRBD1. V was pared by 6 bases and J by 5 bases, with 7 bases of the junction left unmatched. Germline V gene data show CDR1 as SQVTM and CDR2 as ANQGSEA. The CDR3 is 13 residues long. In DNA form, the CDR3 reads TGCAGCGTAGCCGGGACAGAAGATCAGCCCCAGCATTTT. Translated, it gives CSVAGTEDQPQHF.

The CDR3 is CASNSTEKLFF. CDR3 DNA sequence: TGTGCCAGCAATTCAACGGAAAAACTGTTTTTT. V is TRBV7-7 and J is TRBJ1-4; D remains ambiguous. CDR3 size: 11 residues. Trimming pared 7 bases from V and 8 bases from J, leaving 8 bases between. CDR1 and CDR2 (germline): SSHAT, FNYEAQ (reference sequence). The full variable domain, rest sourced from reference TRBV7-7 and TRBJ1-4, is GAGVSQSPRYKVTKRGQDVTLRCDPISSHATLYWYQQALGQGPEFLTYFNYEAQPDKSGLPSDRFSAERPEGSISTLTIQRTEQRDSAMYRCASNSTEKLFFGSGTQLSVL.

This clonotype was counted a few times. This chain joins TRBV7-2 and TRBJ1-4; D is ambiguous. CDR3 size: 15 residues. V was trimmed by 4 bases and J by 7 bases, leaving 16 bases between them. Germline CDR1 SGHTA, CDR2 FQGNSA. This chain's CDR3 is CASSSQLTTVEKLFF. The CDR3 DNA is TGTGCCAGCAGCTCCCAGCTGACGACGGTTGAAAAACTGTTTTTT.

The V gene is TRBV6-5, the J gene TRBJ1-2, with TRBD1 identical over 7 bases. Unmatched junction bases numbered 13, after V lost 4 bases and J lost 8 bases. CDR1 is MNHEY and CDR2 is SVGAGI in the germline V gene. The CDR3 loop spans 15 amino acids. The CDR3 reads CASSSGTAPGQGYTF. The CDR3 nucleotides read TGTGCCAGCAGTTCTGGGACAGCCCCTGGCCAGGGCTACACCTTC.

Notes on this clonotype: A read error may be the cause here, since a much bigger clone is one base away. CDR3 sequence: CSAPADSETQFF. The CDR3 region has the DNA TGCAGTGCCCCTGCGGATTCAGAGACCCAGTTCTTC. The chain uses TRBV20-1 and TRBJ2-1; no reliable D call. V was trimmed by 6 bases and J by 13 bases, leaving 19 bases between them. The CDR3 has 12 amino acids. Germline assignment: CDR1 DFQATT and CDR2 SNEGSKA (reference sequence).

The rearrangement links TRBV7-8 to TRBJ2-1; 7 bases agree with TRBD2. The CDR3 is made up of 18 amino acids. Germline values: CDR1 SGHVS, CDR2 FQNEAQ. Trimming cost V 1 base and J 0 bases; bases outside gene matches: 9. The CDR3 reads CASSLGPSGGSSYNEQFF. The CDR3 region has the DNA TGTGCCAGCAGCTTAGGGCCCTCTGGCGGGAGCTCCTACAATGAGCAGTTCTTC.

The chain joins TRBV29-1 to TRBJ1-1, with D possibly matching TRBD1 (6 bases). CDR1 and CDR2 from the germline V gene are SQVTM and ANQGSEA. The V gene lost 7 bases and the J gene lost 4 bases, with 25 bases spanning the gap. This CDR3 spans 16 amino acids. CDR3 in DNA: TGCAGCGCGTCACGGCAGGGGCTCCCCGGAGGCACTGAAGCTTTCTTT. Translating it yields CSASRQGLPGGTEAFF.

This clonotype was counted a few times. The chain carries TRBV20-1 and TRBJ2-1; 13 nucleotides align to TRBD2. The germline CDR1 and CDR2 sequences are DFQATT and SNEGSKA (reference sequence). The CDR3 is made up of 16 amino acids. Trimming cost V 0 bases and J 6 bases; bases outside gene matches: 5. The CDR3 here is CSARDPGTSGTNEQFF. The CDR3 bases are TGCAGTGCTAGAGATCCCGGGACTAGCGGGACCAATGAGCAGTTCTTC.